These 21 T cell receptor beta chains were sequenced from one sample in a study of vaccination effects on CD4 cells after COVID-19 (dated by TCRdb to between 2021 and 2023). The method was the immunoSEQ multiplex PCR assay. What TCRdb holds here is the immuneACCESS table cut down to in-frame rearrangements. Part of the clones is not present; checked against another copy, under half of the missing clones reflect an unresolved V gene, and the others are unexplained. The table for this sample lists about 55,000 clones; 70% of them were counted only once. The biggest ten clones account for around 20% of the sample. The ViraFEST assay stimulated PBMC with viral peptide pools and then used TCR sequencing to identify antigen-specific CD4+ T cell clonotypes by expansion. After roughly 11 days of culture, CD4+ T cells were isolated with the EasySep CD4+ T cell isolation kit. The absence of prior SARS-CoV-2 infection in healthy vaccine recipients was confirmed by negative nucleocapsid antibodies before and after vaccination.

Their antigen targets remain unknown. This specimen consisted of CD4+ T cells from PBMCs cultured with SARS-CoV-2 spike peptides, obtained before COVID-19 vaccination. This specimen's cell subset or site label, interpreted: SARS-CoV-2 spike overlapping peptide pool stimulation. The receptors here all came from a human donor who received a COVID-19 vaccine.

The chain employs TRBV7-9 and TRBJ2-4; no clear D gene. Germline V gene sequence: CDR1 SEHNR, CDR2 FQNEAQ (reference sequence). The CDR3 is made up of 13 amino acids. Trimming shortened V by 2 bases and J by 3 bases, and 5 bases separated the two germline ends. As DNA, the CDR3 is TGTGCCAGCAGCTTACTTGTCAAAAACATTCAGTACTTC. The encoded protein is CASSLLVKNIQYF.

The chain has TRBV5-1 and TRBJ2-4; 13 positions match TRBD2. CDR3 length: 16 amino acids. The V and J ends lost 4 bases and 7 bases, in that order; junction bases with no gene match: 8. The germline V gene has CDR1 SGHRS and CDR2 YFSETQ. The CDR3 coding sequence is TGCGCCAGCAGCCCCGGGACTAGCGGGGCAAGTAACATTCAGTACTTC. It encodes CASSPGTSGASNIQYF.

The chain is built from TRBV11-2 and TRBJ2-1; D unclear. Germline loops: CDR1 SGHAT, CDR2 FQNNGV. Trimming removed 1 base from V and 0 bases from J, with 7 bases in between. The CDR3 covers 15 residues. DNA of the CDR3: TGTGCCAGCAGCTTAGCGCCAAGCTCCTACAATGAGCAGTTCTTC. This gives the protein CASSLAPSSYNEQFF.

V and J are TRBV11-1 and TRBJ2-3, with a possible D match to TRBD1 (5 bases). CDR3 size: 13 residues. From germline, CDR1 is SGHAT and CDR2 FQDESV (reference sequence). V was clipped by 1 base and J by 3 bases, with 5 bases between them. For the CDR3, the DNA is TGTGCCAGCAGCTTAGGGACAACAGATACGCAGTATTTT. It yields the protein CASSLGTTDTQYF.

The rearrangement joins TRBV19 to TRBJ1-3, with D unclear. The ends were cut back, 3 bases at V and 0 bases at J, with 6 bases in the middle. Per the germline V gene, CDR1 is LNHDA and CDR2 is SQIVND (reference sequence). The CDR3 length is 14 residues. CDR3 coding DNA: TGTGCCAGTAGTATGCAGTCCTCTGGAAACACCATATATTTT. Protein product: CASSMQSSGNTIYF.

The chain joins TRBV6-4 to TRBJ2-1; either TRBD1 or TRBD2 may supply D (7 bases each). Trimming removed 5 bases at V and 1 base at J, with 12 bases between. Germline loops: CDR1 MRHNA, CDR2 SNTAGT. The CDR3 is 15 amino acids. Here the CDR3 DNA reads TGTGCCAGCAGTATTCAGGGGGGGTCCTACAATGAGCAGTTCTTC. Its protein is CASSIQGGSYNEQFF.

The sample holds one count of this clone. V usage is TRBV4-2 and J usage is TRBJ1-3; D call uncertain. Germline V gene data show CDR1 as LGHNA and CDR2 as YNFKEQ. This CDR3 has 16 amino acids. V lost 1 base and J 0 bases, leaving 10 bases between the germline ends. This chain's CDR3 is CASSQGDLVSGNTIYF. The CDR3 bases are TGTGCCAGCAGCCAAGGAGATCTCGTCTCTGGAAACACCATATATTTT.

CDR3 sequence (DNA): TGCGCCAGCAGTGAAGGGGGCGGCTCAGAGACCCAGTACTTC. This sequence encodes CASSEGGGSETQYF. The chain combines TRBV10-2 with TRBJ2-5, with TRBD1 identical over 7 bases. The CDR3 contains 14 residues. Germline CDR1 is WSHSY and CDR2 is SAAADI. V was clipped by 3 bases and J by 4 bases; unmatched bases: 5.

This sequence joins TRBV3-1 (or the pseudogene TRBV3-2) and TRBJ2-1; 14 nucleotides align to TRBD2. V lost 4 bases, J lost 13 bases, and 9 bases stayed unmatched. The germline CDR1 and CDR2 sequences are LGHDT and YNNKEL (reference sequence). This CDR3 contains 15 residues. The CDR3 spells CASSLGTSGSRGQFF. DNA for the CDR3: TGTGCCAGCAGCCTAGGGACTAGCGGGAGTCGAGGACAGTTCTTC.

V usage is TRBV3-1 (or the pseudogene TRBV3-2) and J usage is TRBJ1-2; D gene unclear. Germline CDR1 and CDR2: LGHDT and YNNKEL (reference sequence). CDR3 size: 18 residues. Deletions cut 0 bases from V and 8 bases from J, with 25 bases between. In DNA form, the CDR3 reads TGTGCCAGCAGCCAAGAGGGTGTCGCCTCGGGGTTGTTACGGGGCTACACCTTC. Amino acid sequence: CASSQEGVASGLLRGYTF.

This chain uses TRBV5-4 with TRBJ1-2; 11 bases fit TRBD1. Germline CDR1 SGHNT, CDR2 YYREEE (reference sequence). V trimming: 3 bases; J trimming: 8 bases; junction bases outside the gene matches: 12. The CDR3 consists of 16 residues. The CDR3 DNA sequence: TGTGCCAGCAGCTCGGGCGGACAGGGGGCAGGAATGGGCTACACCTTC. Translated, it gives CASSSGGQGAGMGYTF.

CDR3 in amino acids: CASVGGGGAGGYTF. CDR3 DNA: TGTGCCAGCGTGGGGGGGGGAGGGGCGGGCGGCTACACCTTC. The rearrangement links TRBV6-5 to TRBJ1-2; D may be TRBD1 (5 bases). The CDR3 contains 14 residues. CDR1 is MNHEY and CDR2 is SVGAGI in the germline V gene. V lost 8 bases to trimming and J lost 8 bases, with 21 bases between them.

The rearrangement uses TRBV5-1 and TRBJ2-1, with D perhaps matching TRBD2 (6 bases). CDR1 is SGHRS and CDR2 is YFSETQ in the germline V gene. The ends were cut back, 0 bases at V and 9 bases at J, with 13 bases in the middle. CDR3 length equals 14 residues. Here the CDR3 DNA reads TGCGCCAGCAGCTTGGCCTCTAGCGTCCCTGAGCAGTTCTTC. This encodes CASSLASSVPEQFF.

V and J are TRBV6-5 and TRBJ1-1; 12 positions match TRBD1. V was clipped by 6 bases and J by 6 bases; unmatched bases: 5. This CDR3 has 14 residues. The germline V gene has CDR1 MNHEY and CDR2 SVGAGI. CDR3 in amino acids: CASRGTGGHPEAFF. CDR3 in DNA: TGTGCCAGCAGGGGGACAGGGGGCCACCCTGAAGCTTTCTTT.

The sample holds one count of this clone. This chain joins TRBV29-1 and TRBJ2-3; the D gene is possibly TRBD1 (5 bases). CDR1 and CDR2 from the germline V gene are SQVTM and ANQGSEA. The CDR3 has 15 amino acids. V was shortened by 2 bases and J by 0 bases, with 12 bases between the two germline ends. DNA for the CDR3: TGCAGCGTTGAACCTAGGACACCTAGCACAGATACGCAGTATTTT. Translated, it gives CSVEPRTPSTDTQYF.

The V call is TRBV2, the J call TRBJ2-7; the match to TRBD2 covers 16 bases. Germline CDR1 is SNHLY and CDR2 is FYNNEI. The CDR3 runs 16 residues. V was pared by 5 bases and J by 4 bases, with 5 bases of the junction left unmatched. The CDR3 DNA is TGTGCCAGCAGTACCGGGACTAGCGGGAGGGCGTACGAGCAGTACTTC. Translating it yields CASSTGTSGRAYEQYF.

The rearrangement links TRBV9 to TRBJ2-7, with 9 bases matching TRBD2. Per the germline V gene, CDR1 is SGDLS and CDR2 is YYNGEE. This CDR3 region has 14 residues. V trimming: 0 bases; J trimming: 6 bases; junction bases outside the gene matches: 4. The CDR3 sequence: CASSVGTSDLEQYF. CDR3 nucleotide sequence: TGTGCCAGCAGCGTAGGGACTAGCGATCTCGAGCAGTACTTC.

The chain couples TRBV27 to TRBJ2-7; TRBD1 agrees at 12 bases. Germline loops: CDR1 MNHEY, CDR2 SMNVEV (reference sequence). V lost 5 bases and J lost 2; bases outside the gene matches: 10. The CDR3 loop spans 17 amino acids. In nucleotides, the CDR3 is TGTGCCAGCAGTCCAAGGGGACAGGGGGCGTTTCCCTACGAGCAGTACTTC. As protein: CASSPRGQGAFPYEQYF.

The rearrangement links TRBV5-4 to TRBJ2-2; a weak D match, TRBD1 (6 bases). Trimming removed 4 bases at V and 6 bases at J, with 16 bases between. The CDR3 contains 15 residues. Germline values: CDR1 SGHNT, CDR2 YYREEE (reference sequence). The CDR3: CASSPRQESAGELFF. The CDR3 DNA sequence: TGTGCCAGCAGCCCTCGACAGGAATCGGCCGGGGAGCTGTTTTTT.

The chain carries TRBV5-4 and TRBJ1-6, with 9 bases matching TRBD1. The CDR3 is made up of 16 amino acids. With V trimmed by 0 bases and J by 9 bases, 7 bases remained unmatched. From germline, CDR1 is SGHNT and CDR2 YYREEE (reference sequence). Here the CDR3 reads CASSLEGQGIGSPLHF. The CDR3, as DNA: TGTGCCAGCAGCTTGGAGGGACAGGGAATTGGTTCACCCCTCCACTTT.

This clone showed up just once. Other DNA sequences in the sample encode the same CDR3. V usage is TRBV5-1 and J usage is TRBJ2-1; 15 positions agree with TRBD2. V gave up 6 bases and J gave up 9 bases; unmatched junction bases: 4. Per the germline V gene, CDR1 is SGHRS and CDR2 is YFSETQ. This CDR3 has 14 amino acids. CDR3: CASNPGLAGGEQFF. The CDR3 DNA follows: TGCGCCAGCAACCCGGGACTAGCGGGAGGTGAGCAGTTCTTC. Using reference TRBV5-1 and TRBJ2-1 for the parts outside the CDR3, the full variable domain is KAGVTQTPRYLIKTRGQQVTLSCSPISGHRSVSWYQQTPGQGLQFLFEYFSETQRNKGNFPGRFSGRQFSNSRSEMNVSTLELGDSALYLCASNPGLAGGEQFFGPGTRLTVL.